What follows are 23 T cell receptor beta chains derived from one specimen sequenced in a study of PD-L1 blockade in urothelial cancer. Profiled with immunoSEQ multiplex PCR; TCRdb holds only in-frame clones, not every one. In the table there are around 100,000 clones, roughly 89% of which are singletons. Time point in this sample: pretreatment peripheral blood. Material: PBMCs, obtained around atezolizumab (anti-PD-L1) treatment. These receptors were obtained from a man between 60 and 75 years old with urothelial cancer.

The CDR3, as DNA: TGTGCCAGCAGTGGCACCAGGGCAACTAATTACAATGAGCAGTTCTTC. This codes for CASSGTRATNYNEQFF. This chain connects TRBV2 to TRBJ2-1; D is perhaps TRBD1 (5 bases). Trimming shortened V by 4 bases and J by 4 bases, and 17 bases separated the two germline ends. Per germline, CDR1 SNHLY and CDR2 FYNNEI. CDR3 length: 16 residues.

The rearrangement links TRBV18 to TRBJ2-1; the D gene is possibly TRBD2 (6 bases). Trimming pared 8 bases from V and 8 bases from J, leaving 19 bases between. The CDR3 consists of 14 residues. Germline assignment: CDR1 KGHSH and CDR2 LQKENI. The CDR3 reads CASLTSRGWDEQFF. CDR3 nucleotides: TGTGCCAGCCTCACCAGCCGGGGGTGGGATGAGCAGTTCTTC.

This sequence joins TRBV11-3 and TRBJ2-1; weak D call: TRBD2 (6 bases). V gave up 6 bases and J gave up 5 bases, with 20 bases separating them. Germline V lookup: CDR1 SGHNT, CDR2 YENEEA. This CDR3 has 16 residues. The CDR3 is CASRQRGTGGNNEQFF. The CDR3 region has the DNA TGTGCCAGCAGACAACGCGGGACTGGAGGGAACAATGAGCAGTTCTTC.

The V call is TRBV10-3, the J call TRBJ2-5, with 10 bases that match TRBD1. From germline, CDR1 is ENHRY and CDR2 SYGVKD. V dropped 4 bases and J dropped 5; count of bases not matched to a gene: 7. There are 15 residues in the CDR3. CDR3 region: CAISGGTGVGETQYF. CDR3 in DNA: TGTGCCATCAGTGGCGGGACAGGGGTGGGTGAGACCCAGTACTTC.

J is TRBJ2-3 and V is TRBV7-3; TRBD1 matches 9 bases. The CDR3 loop spans 17 amino acids. The V segment lost 9 bases and the J segment 0 bases; nucleotides outside the gene matches: 13. CDR1 SGHTA and CDR2 FQGTGA come from the germline V gene. In nucleotides, the CDR3 is TGTGCCAGTGGATGGGACAGGGCAAAATCTAGCACAGATACGCAGTATTTT. Its protein is CASGWDRAKSSTDTQYF.

The chain couples TRBV5-5 to TRBJ2-1, with 12 bases lining up with TRBD2. CDR1 and CDR2 (germline): SGHKS, YYEKEE (reference sequence). The V gene end was trimmed by 4 bases and the J gene end by 4 bases; junction bases not matched to a gene: 6. This CDR3 is built from 16 residues. Here the CDR3 DNA reads TGTGCCAGCAGCCCAAGACTAGCGGGGGAATACAATGAGCAGTTCTTC. Translated, it gives CASSPRLAGEYNEQFF.

This chain uses TRBV5-1 with TRBJ2-7; 10 positions agree with TRBD2. CDR3 length: 14 residues. The V gene's germline CDR1 is SGHRS and CDR2 YFSETQ. V lost 2 bases and J lost 5; bases outside the gene matches: 4. In DNA form, the CDR3 reads TGCGCCAGCAGCTTTCTAGCGGGGGTTGACGAGCAGTACTTC. Its translation: CASSFLAGVDEQYF.

The CDR3 sequence: CASRRTPDQETQYF. CDR3 nucleotide sequence: TGCGCCAGCAGGAGGACTCCCGATCAAGAGACCCAGTACTTC. V usage is TRBV5-1 and J usage is TRBJ2-5; perhaps TRBD2 as D (5 bases). The CDR3 covers 14 residues. Germline V CDR1 and CDR2: SGHRS, YFSETQ. The ends were cut back, 5 bases at V and 2 bases at J, with 13 bases in the middle. Filled out from reference TRBV5-1 and TRBJ2-5, the complete variable domain reads KAGVTQTPRYLIKTRGQQVTLSCSPISGHRSVSWYQQTPGQGLQFLFEYFSETQRNKGNFPGRFSGRQFSNSRSEMNVSTLELGDSALYLCASRRTPDQETQYFGPGTRLLVL.

V is TRBV19 and J is TRBJ2-1, with D uncertain. CDR3 length equals 15 residues. V was cut by 2 bases and J by 6 bases, with 14 bases left in between. Germline V gene data show CDR1 as LNHDA and CDR2 as SQIVND (reference sequence). The CDR3 region has the DNA TGTGCCAGTAGTATAAGGTCAGGATACCCCAATGAGCAGTTCTTC. Its translation: CASSIRSGYPNEQFF. Combining the CDR3 with reference TRBV19 and TRBJ2-1 gives the whole variable domain DGGITQSPKYLFRKEGQNVTLSCEQNLNHDAMYWYRQDPGQGLRLIYYSQIVNDFQKGDIAEGYSVSREKKESFPLTVTSAQKNPTAFYLCASSIRSGYPNEQFFGPGTRLTVL.

The chain recombines TRBV19 with TRBJ2-5, with 9 bases that match TRBD2. After removal of 2 bases from V and 0 bases from J, the junction contained 10 bases not matched to a gene. The germline gives CDR1 LNHDA, CDR2 SQIVND (reference sequence). The CDR3 loop spans 18 amino acids. In DNA form, the CDR3 reads TGTGCCAGTAGTATAAAGCGGACTAGCGTATCGTACCAAGAGACCCAGTACTTC. It encodes CASSIKRTSVSYQETQYF.

The gene calls are TRBV6-1 and TRBJ2-5; 8 bases agree with TRBD2. The V gene's germline CDR1 is MNHNS and CDR2 SASEGT. The junction had 8 bases not matched to a gene; V was cut back by 10 bases and J by 1 base. This CDR3 contains 14 residues. This chain's CDR3 is CATREGALQETQYF. CDR3 in DNA: TGTGCCACTCGGGAGGGTGCCCTCCAAGAGACCCAGTACTTC.

The chain recombines TRBV28 with TRBJ2-1; 11 nucleotides line up with TRBD2. The CDR3 spans 16 residues. V dropped 3 bases and J dropped 6; count of bases not matched to a gene: 7. Germline CDR1 and CDR2: MDHEN and SYDVKM. CDR3 region: CASSFAGSGRVNEQFF. The CDR3 bases are TGTGCCAGCAGTTTTGCGGGTAGCGGGAGGGTCAATGAGCAGTTCTTC.

The chain recombines TRBV9 with TRBJ2-2, with D perhaps matching TRBD2 (6 bases). Germline V gene data show CDR1 as SGDLS and CDR2 as YYNGEE. The CDR3 loop spans 15 amino acids. V was cut by 0 bases and J by 7 bases, with 13 bases left in between. Here the CDR3 reads CASSVDGGHGGELFF. The CDR3, as DNA: TGTGCCAGCAGCGTAGACGGGGGTCATGGCGGGGAGCTGTTTTTT.

The chain carries TRBV9 and TRBJ2-3; 9 bases match TRBD2. The ends lost 2 bases at V and 6 bases at J; junction bases unmatched: 7. CDR1 SGDLS and CDR2 YYNGEE come from the germline V gene. CDR3 length: 15 residues. CDR3 sequence reads: CASSVKAGGHDTQYF. CDR3 nucleotide sequence: TGTGCCAGCAGCGTTAAGGCGGGGGGGCATGATACGCAGTATTTT.

The genes are TRBV9 and TRBJ2-5; TRBD2 agrees at 8 bases. Germline V gives CDR1 SGDLS, CDR2 YYNGEE. V shed 4 bases and J 4 bases; nucleotides not matched to a gene: 12. The CDR3 sequence is 16 residues long. DNA for the CDR3: TGTGCCAGCAGCTTAACTAGCGGCCTTGCTTCAGAGACCCAGTACTTC. Encoded protein: CASSLTSGLASETQYF. Based on the CDR3 plus reference TRBV9 and TRBJ2-5, the full variable domain is DSGVTQTPKHLITATGQRVTLRCSPRSGDLSVYWYQQSLDQGLQFLIQYYNGEERAKGNILERFSAQQFPDLHSELNLSSLELGDSALYFCASSLTSGLASETQYFGPGTRLLVL.

This sequence joins TRBV7-3 and TRBJ2-5; possibly TRBD1 for D (6 bases). Between the trimmed V and J ends, which lost 6 bases and 6 bases, there was a span of 11 bases. This CDR3 comprises 12 residues. Germline V lookup: CDR1 SGHTA, CDR2 FQGTGA. CDR3 loop: CASSPQGKTQYF. The DNA of the CDR3 is TGTGCCAGCAGTCCACAGGGAAAGACCCAGTACTTC.

Only one count was recorded for this clone. The chain couples TRBV14 to TRBJ2-2, with 13 bases identical to TRBD2. There are 18 residues in the CDR3. V lost 4 bases, J lost 1 base, and 6 bases stayed unmatched. Per the germline V gene, CDR1 is SGHDN and CDR2 is FVKESK. This CDR3 is CASSPRLAGGWNTGELFF. Here the CDR3 DNA reads TGTGCCAGCAGCCCCAGACTAGCGGGAGGATGGAACACCGGGGAGCTGTTTTTT.

This clone has only one observation. The chain recombines TRBV5-6 with TRBJ2-2; no clear D. The V and J ends lost 0 bases and 1 base respectively, with 4 bases between them. Germline CDR1 is SGHDT and CDR2 is YYEEEE. This CDR3 has 14 residues. Written as DNA, the CDR3 is TGTGCCAGCAGCTTGGAGCAGAACACCGGGGAGCTGTTTTTT. Encoded protein: CASSLEQNTGELFF.

The J gene is TRBJ2-5, the V gene TRBV7-9, with D perhaps matching TRBD2 (7 bases). CDR1 is SEHNR, CDR2 FQNEAQ, per germline (reference sequence). CDR3 length equals 13 residues. DNA for the CDR3: TGTGCGGGGGGGCGGGGACCCCAAGAGACCCAGTACTTC. As protein: CAGGRGPQETQYF.

The gene calls are TRBV21-1 and TRBJ2-6; the table's TRBD1 call for D was not verified on the DNA. TRBV21-1 is recorded as a pseudogene. CDR3 length: 18 residues. The CDR3 sequence: CASSRTGTGGSGANVLTF. The CDR3 nucleotides are TGTGCCAGCAGCAGAACCGGGACAGGGGGCTCTGGGGCCAACGTCCTGACTTTC.

The V and J genes are TRBV18 and TRBJ1-5; 12 nucleotides line up with TRBD1. The length of the CDR3 is 15 residues. The germline gives CDR1 KGHSH, CDR2 LQKENI. The ends lost 5 bases at V and 6 bases at J; junction bases unmatched: 5. CDR3 DNA sequence: TGTGCCAGCTCAGCGGGACAGGGGGCCCCTCAGCCCCAGCATTTT. Encoded protein: CASSAGQGAPQPQHF.

This chain joins TRBV5-1 and TRBJ2-1, with 8 bases matching TRBD2. The germline CDR1 and CDR2 sequences are SGHRS and YFSETQ. The CDR3 has 15 residues. V lost 1 base to trimming and J lost 7 bases; unmatched junction nucleotides: 7. The CDR3 region is CASSLKAGGKNEQFF. The CDR3 nucleotides are TGCGCCAGCAGCTTGAAGGCGGGGGGCAAAAATGAGCAGTTCTTC.

This clone was seen only once. The CDR3 coding sequence is TGTGCCAGCACTCTAGCGGGAACGAACACCGGGGAGCTGTTTTTT. Translation gives CASTLAGTNTGELFF. The V gene is TRBV28, the J gene TRBJ2-2; 9 nucleotides align to TRBD2. With V trimmed by 7 bases and J by 0 bases, 3 bases remained unmatched. CDR3 length equals 15 residues. Germline CDR1 MDHEN, CDR2 SYDVKM.